This T cell receptor beta chain was identified during a study of STAT5B mutations in CD4+ large granular lymphocyte leukemia. About this clone: Its specificity is unknown.

TCRdb's table, derived via immunoSEQ multiplex PCR, lists solely in-frame clones and lacks some. The sample holds approximately 32,000 clones, about 91% seen once. V dropped 4 bases and J dropped 0; count of bases not matched to a gene: 5. The germline V gene has CDR1 SGDLS and CDR2 YYNGEE. The length of the CDR3 is 16 residues. Broader study findings: 8/27 top patient clones versus 2/35 control clones were TRBV06-family.

This rearrangement joins TRBV9 to TRBJ1-4; 8 bases line up with TRBD1. The clonotype was recovered from a human donor in good health. Sequenced: CD4+ T cells from blood buffy coats. CDR3 region: CASSPGQGATNEKLFF. DNA of the CDR3: TGTGCCAGCAGCCCCGGACAGGGCGCAACTAATGAAAAACTGTTTTTT. Filled out from reference TRBV9 and TRBJ1-4, the complete variable domain reads DSGVTQTPKHLITATGQRVTLRCSPRSGDLSVYWYQQSLDQGLQFLIQYYNGEERAKGNILERFSAQQFPDLHSELNLSSLELGDSALYFCASSPGQGATNEKLFFGSGTQLSVL.